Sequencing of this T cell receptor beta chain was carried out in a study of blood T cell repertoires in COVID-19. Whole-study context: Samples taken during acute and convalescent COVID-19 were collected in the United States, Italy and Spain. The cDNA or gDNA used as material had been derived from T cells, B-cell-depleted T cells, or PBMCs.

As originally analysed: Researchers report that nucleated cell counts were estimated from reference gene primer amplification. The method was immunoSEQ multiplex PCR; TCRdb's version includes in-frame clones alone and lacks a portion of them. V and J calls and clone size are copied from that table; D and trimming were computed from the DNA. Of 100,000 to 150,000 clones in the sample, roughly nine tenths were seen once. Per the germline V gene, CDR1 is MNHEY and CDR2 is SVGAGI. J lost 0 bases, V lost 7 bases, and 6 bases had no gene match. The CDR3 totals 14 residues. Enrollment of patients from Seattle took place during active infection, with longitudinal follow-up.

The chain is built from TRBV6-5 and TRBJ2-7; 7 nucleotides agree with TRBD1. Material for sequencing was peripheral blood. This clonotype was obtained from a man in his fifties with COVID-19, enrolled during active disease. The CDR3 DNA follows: TGTGCCAGCAACGTCGCAGGGGGCTCCTACGAGCAGTACGTC. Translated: CASNVAGGSYEQYV.